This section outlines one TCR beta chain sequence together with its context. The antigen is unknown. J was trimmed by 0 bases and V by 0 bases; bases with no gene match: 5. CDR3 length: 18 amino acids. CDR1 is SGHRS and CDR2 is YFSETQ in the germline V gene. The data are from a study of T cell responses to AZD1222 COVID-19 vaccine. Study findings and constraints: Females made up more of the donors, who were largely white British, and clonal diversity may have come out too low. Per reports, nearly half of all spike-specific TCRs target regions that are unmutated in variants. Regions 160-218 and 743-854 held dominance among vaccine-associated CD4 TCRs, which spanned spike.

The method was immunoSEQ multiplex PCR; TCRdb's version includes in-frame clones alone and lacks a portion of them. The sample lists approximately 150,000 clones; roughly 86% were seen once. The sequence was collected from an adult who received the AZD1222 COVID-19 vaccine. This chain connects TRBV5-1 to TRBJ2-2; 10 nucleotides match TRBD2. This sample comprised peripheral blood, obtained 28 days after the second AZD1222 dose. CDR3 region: CASSLELAGKSNTGELFF. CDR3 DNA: TGCGCCAGCAGCTTGGAACTAGCGGGGAAGTCGAACACCGGGGAGCTGTTTTTT.